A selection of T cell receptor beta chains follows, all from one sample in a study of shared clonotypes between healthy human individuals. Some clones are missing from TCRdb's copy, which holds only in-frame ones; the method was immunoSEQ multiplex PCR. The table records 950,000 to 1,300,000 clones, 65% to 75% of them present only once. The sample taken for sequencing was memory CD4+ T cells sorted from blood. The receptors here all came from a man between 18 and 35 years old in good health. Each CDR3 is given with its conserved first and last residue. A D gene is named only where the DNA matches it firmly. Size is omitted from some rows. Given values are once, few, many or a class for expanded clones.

CASSQVLSGNTIYF	TGTGCCAGCAGCCAAGTCTTATCGGGAAACACCATATATTTT	TRBJ1-3	.	TRBV14	.
CASSENSGGQYF	TGTGCCAGCAGTGAGAATAGCGGGGGACAGTACTTC	TRBJ2-5	.	TRBV2	TRBD2
CASSLEGDRGKQETQYF	TGCGCCAGCAGCTTGGAAGGGGACAGGGGGAAGCAAGAGACCCAGTACTTC	TRBJ2-5	few	TRBV5-1	TRBD1
CATLTGVGGELFF	TGTGCCACCCTGACAGGGGTGGGCGGGGAGCTGTTTTTT	TRBJ2-2	once	TRBV19	TRBD1
CAILVRAEQYF	TGTGCCATCCTTGTCCGGGCCGAGCAGTACTTC	TRBJ2-7	few	TRBV2	.
CASSESTAGGEKLFF	TGCGCCAGCAGTGAATCGACAGCCGGCGGGGAAAAACTGTTTTTT	TRBJ1-4	.	TRBV10-1	.
CSASVGGYTF	TGCAGTGCTAGTGTGGGTGGCTACACCTTC	TRBJ1-2	.	TRBV20-1	.
CASSLFLTGTDTQYF	TGTGCCAGCAGCCTCTTTCTGACGGGGACAGATACGCAGTATTTT	TRBJ2-3	.	TRBV11-2	.
CASRDRGQRSSYEQYF	TGCGCCAGCCGCGACAGGGGCCAAAGGAGCTCCTACGAGCAGTACTTC	TRBJ2-7	.	TRBV10-2	TRBD1
CASSSTGSQETQYF	TGTGCCAGCAGCTCGACAGGGTCACAAGAGACCCAGTACTTC	TRBJ2-5	.	TRBV7-9	TRBD1
CASSQVAERNYGYTF	TGCGCCAGCAGCCAAGTGGCGGAACGTAACTATGGCTACACCTTC	TRBJ1-2	.	TRBV4-1	.
CASSAPTGTALRHDF	TGTGCCAGCAGTGCCCCCACCGGGACAGCTCTACGGCATGACTTC	TRBJ2-7	.	TRBV6-1	TRBD1
CAISTGGSGETQYF	TGTGCCATCAGTACAGGGGGTTCGGGAGAGACCCAGTACTTC	TRBJ2-5	.	TRBV10-3	TRBD1
CASSGRGGSGANVLTF	TGTGCCAGCAGTGGGAGGGGTGGCTCTGGGGCCAACGTCCTGACTTTC	TRBJ2-6	.	TRBV6-1	.
CASSLSPGLSTDTQYF	TGTGCCAGCAGCCTCTCACCGGGACTTTCCACAGATACGCAGTATTTT	TRBJ2-3	once	TRBV7-3	.
CASSLRWGTEAFF	TGTGCCAGCAGCCTAAGATGGGGCACTGAAGCTTTCTTT	TRBJ1-1	.	TRBV5-5	.
CASSQVSGLRYNEQFF	TGTGCCAGCAGCCAAGTTTCGGGACTCAGATACAATGAGCAGTTCTTC	TRBJ2-1	.	TRBV4-2	.
CASSLPGANTGELFF	TGTGCCAGCAGCTTGCCCGGGGCGAACACCGGGGAGCTGTTTTTT	TRBJ2-2	.	TRBV5-6	.
CASGPGQGFGYTF	TGCGCCAGCGGCCCGGGACAGGGGTTCGGCTACACCTTC	TRBJ1-2	.	TRBV5-1	TRBD1
CASRDRWTGELFF	TGTGCTAGCAGGGACAGGTGGACCGGGGAGCTGTTTTTT	TRBJ2-2	.	TRBV2	TRBD1
CASTENTGELFF	TGTGCCAGCACAGAAAACACCGGGGAGCTGTTTTTT	TRBJ2-2	.	TRBV2	.
CASSIAQGGQPQHF	TGTGCCAGTAGTATAGCACAGGGAGGACAGCCCCAGCATTTT	TRBJ1-5	few	TRBV19	.
CASSLGAKGGTGELFF	TGTGCCAGCAGCTTGGGGGCCAAAGGGGGCACCGGGGAGCTGTTTTTT	TRBJ2-2	.	TRBV5-4	.
CASSPTGVLVSEQYF	TGTGCCAGTAGTCCCACAGGGGTTCTTGTTTCCGAGCAGTACTTC	TRBJ2-7	.	TRBV19	TRBD1
CASSGGLAGNNEQFF	TGCGCCAGCAGCGGGGGACTAGCGGGGAACAATGAGCAGTTCTTC	TRBJ2-1	.	TRBV5-1	TRBD2
CASGRGPNTEAFF	TGTGCTAGTGGGCGGGGACCGAACACTGAAGCTTTCTTT	TRBJ1-1	.	TRBV12-5	.
CASSLGGDYGYTF	TGTGCCAGCAGTTTAGGAGGAGACTATGGCTACACCTTC	TRBJ1-2	.	TRBV6-6	.
CTSSPTSGGDSSYEQYF	TGCACCAGCAGCCCGACTAGCGGGGGGGATAGCTCCTACGAGCAGTACTTC	TRBJ2-7	.	TRBV1	.
CASSVDWGWETQYF	TGTGCCAGCAGCGTAGATTGGGGATGGGAGACCCAGTACTTC	TRBJ2-5	.	TRBV9	.
CASSPPNGIPQETQYF	TGTGCCAGCTCACCACCCAACGGGATTCCCCAAGAGACCCAGTACTTC	TRBJ2-5	.	TRBV18	.
CATSIVAIRETQYF	TGTGCCACCAGCATCGTCGCCATACGGGAGACCCAGTACTTC	TRBJ2-5	.	TRBV15	.
CASSSQGAIGQFF	TGTGCCAGCAGTTCCCAAGGGGCAATTGGGCAGTTCTTC	TRBJ2-1	few	TRBV28	.
CASSPTLVDRYDYEQYF	TGTGCCAGCAGCCCTACGTTGGTGGACAGATACGACTACGAGCAGTACTTC	TRBJ2-7	.	TRBV11-1	.
CASSVAGTENQPQHF	TGTGCCAGCAGCGTTGCCGGGACAGAGAATCAGCCCCAGCATTTT	TRBJ1-5	.	TRBV9	TRBD1
CASSLLDRDPEAFF	TGTGCCAGCAGCCTTTTGGACAGGGATCCAGAAGCTTTCTTT	TRBJ1-1	.	TRBV4-2	TRBD1
CASRQQANTEAFF	TGTGCCAGCAGACAGCAGGCTAACACTGAAGCTTTCTTT	TRBJ1-1	few	TRBV2	.
CASSQAAMNTEAFF	TGCGCCAGCAGCCAAGCAGCCATGAACACTGAAGCTTTCTTT	TRBJ1-1	.	TRBV4-1	.
CATSRGQVNTEAFF	TGTGCCACCAGCAGAGGGCAGGTGAACACTGAAGCTTTCTTT	TRBJ1-1	.	TRBV15	.
CASSLGDSYSGNTIYF	TGTGCCAGCAGCTTAGGTGACAGCTATTCTGGAAACACCATATATTTT	TRBJ1-3	.	TRBV7-2	.
CASSLNSWVGEQETQYF	TGCGCCAGCAGCTTGAATTCGTGGGTCGGGGAGCAAGAGACCCAGTACTTC	TRBJ2-5	.	TRBV5-1	.
CSVQQGPEQYF	TGCAGCGTTCAACAGGGCCCCGAGCAGTACTTC	TRBJ2-7	.	TRBV29-1	.
CASTRGGTGGTEAFF	TGTGCCAGTACCCGAGGGGGCACGGGGGGGACTGAAGCTTTCTTT	TRBJ1-1	.	TRBV19	TRBD1